This T cell receptor beta chain was sequenced during a study of T cell responses to AZD1222 COVID-19 vaccine (dated by TCRdb to the early 2020s). The study in broad terms: TCR sequencing was performed for 230 to 250 trial participants, of whom around 200 were given two doses of AZD1222 and around 25 were given two doses of MenACWY control vaccine. Enrollment into the trials was organized by age into subgroups of 18-55, 56-69 and 70-plus years, and those subgroups contained roughly 140, 27 and 60 TCR-sequenced participants, respectively. General conclusions and limits of the study: Because no samples from the day 14 peak response were available, repertoires could be characterized only after the peak T cell response. Epitopes outside the regions mutated in the B.1.351 and B.1.1.7 variants were reportedly recognized by nearly half of the unique spike-specific TCRs. After two AZD1222 doses, both the breadth and the depth of spike-specific TCRs were significantly higher than at day 0 and than in MenACWY recipients. Participants were mostly white British, with more females than males. The authors suggested clonal diversity may have been underestimated. The 56-69-year group was small, and its depth increase did not reach significance, likely because of low power. Vaccine-associated CD4 TCRs spanned the whole spike protein, with dominant responses in regions 160-218 and 743-854. Conclusions about previously exposed vaccinees are limited, since just five to seven AZD1222 recipients were seropositive for SARS-CoV-2 at baseline.

In the paper's terms, the time point label means: about 28 days (+/-7) after the second vaccine dose. AZD1222 recipients given second doses at about 4 weeks or at about 12 weeks were pooled, since spike-specific TCR depth and breadth were not found to differ between the two schedules. Samples from vaccinated people were obtained from the UK trials COV001 and COV002, which included a single-blind randomized controlled phase 2/3 trial of AZD1222 (ChAdOx1 nCoV-19) in healthy adults. Trial participant PBMC samples were collected at day 0 and day 28 after the second dose for TCRbeta chain sequencing. As to this clone: The antigen this receptor binds is unknown. No base-level quality is on record; no much larger clone is a single base apart.

The CDR3 regions of human TCRbeta chains were subjected to immunosequencing. The source study handled its data this way. TCRs in the repertoires were compared against a reference library of SARS-CoV-2-specific TCRs that had been generated with the MIRA antigen-specificity platform. Breadth was defined as the fraction of unique TCRs that were SARS-CoV-2-associated. Depth was defined as the fraction of total T cells that were SARS-CoV-2-associated. Each spike-specific TCR was assigned to its reactive spike region and to a CD4 or CD8 class using the MIRA data. Log10-transformed breadth and depth values were compared by one-way ANOVA with Sidak's multiple comparisons tests. TCRdb took this table from immuneACCESS and kept in-frame rearrangements with V and J called. Such tables lack part of the clones; where checked against another copy, unresolved V genes explain under half of the gap, and the rest is unexplained. V, J and clone size were drawn from that table, and D and trimming were deduced from the DNA. For this sample there are about 94,000 clones; approximately 81% appear just once. The ten largest clonotypes hold over 3.5% of the sample.

This material consisted of peripheral blood, taken 28 days after the second AZD1222 dose. This receptor was taken from an adult who received the AZD1222 COVID-19 vaccine.

The CDR3 protein is CASSYLGGTEAFF. The sequenced DNA: TGTGCCAGCAGCTACCTGGGGGGGACTGAAGCTTTCTTT. The V and J segments used are TRBV7-2 and TRBJ1-1; a tentative D match to TRBD1 spans 5 bases. V gives up 4 bases and J gives up 5 bases, and the segment between their germline ends measures 11 bases. The CDR3 starts with the cysteine, ends with the phenylalanine, and has 13 residues. Only CDR3 DNA remains: 39 bases, in frame from the first base. For CDR1 and CDR2, the germline V gene lists SGHTA and FQGNSA.